This entry features one T cell receptor (beta chain) sequence. What antigen it recognizes has not been identified. No much larger clonotype is one base removed from it; base qualities were not supplied. V loses 6 bases at its end and J loses 2 bases; junction bases beyond the gene matches: 7. CDR1 MDHEN and CDR2 SYDVKM were looked up in the germline V gene. The CDR3 starts with the cysteine, ends with the phenylalanine, and has 15 residues. The entry retains the CDR3 DNA only, 45 bases that are in frame from base 1. The record originates from a study of blood T cell repertoires in COVID-19 (dated by TCRdb to 2018 to 2021). About the investigation overall: Collaborator samples came from the United States, Italy and Spain and covered acute and convalescent phases of COVID-19. Nearly every sample came with metadata listing a de-identified subject ID, COVID-19 status, age in years and sex. The material from the prospective study consisted of cDNA or gDNA derived from T cells, B-cell-depleted T cells, or PBMCs. Samples came from the ongoing ImmuneRACE study (first 160 participants) plus 1,254 subjects from 6 global collaborators. The repertoires were made available in a free public database intended to serve as a resource for research on the immune response to SARS-CoV-2. Subjects who had been exposed to COVID-19, were actively infected with it, or had recovered from it provided the deeply sampled blood TCRbeta repertoires that made up the dataset. Where available, HLA class I and class II types were obtained from metadata supplied by the sample provider rather than from assay-based typing. Overall results and qualifications from the work: Clinical and demographic metadata were provided uncurated, with the amount varying by source and participant.

One collaborating source in Seattle enrolled patients while the patients were actively infected and followed the patients over time throughout the course of disease. Each collaborating institution followed its own protocols to collect whole blood in K2EDTA tubes. For TCRbeta analysis, collaborators shipped samples as frozen whole blood, isolated PBMCs, or DNA extracted from either of those sample types. The immunoSEQ Assay, a bias-controlled multiplex PCR, was used to amplify TCRbeta CDR3 regions from genomic DNA. The study's processing was this. The number of nucleated cells in each sample was estimated from the amplification of reference gene primers within the assay. To quantify the absolute abundance of each unique TCRbeta CDR3 rearrangement, sequence reads were collapsed and filtered. For each sample, productive Simpson clonality was calculated by taking the square root of Simpson's diversity index across productive rearrangements. As stored in TCRdb, this immuneACCESS dataset retains in-frame rearrangements with V and J assigned. A fraction of the clones does not appear; measured against another copy, unresolved V genes explain less than half of the discrepancy, and the remainder lacks a known reason. V, J and clone size reflect that table, while D and trimming were determined from the DNA. The sample table lists around 360,000 clones, over 75% of them with a count of one. The biggest ten clones account for about 10% of the sample.

The chain couples TRBV28 to TRBJ2-7, with 10 middle bases fitting TRBD2. Specimen: peripheral blood. The sequence was collected from a woman aged 30 to 39 with COVID-19, enrolled during active disease. The nucleotides are TGTGCCAGCAGGGGAAGGACTAGCGGCCCCTACGAGCAGTACTTC. Its amino acids are CASRGRTSGPYEQYF.